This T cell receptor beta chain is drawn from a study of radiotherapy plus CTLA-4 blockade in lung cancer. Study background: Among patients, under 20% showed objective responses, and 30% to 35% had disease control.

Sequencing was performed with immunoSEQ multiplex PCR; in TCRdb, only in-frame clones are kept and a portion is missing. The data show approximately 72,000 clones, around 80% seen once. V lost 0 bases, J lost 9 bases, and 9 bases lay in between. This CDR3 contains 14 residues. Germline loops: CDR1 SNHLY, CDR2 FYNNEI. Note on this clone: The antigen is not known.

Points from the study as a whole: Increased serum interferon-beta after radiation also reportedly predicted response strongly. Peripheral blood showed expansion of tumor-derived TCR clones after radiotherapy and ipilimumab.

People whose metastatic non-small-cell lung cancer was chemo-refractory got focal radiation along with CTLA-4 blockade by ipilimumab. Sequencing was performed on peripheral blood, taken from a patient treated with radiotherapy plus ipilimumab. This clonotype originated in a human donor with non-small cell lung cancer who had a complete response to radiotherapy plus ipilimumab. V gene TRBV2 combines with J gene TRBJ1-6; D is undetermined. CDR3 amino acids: CASSEALRGSPLHF. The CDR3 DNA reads TGTGCCAGCAGTGAAGCGCTTCGTGGTTCACCCCTCCACTTT.